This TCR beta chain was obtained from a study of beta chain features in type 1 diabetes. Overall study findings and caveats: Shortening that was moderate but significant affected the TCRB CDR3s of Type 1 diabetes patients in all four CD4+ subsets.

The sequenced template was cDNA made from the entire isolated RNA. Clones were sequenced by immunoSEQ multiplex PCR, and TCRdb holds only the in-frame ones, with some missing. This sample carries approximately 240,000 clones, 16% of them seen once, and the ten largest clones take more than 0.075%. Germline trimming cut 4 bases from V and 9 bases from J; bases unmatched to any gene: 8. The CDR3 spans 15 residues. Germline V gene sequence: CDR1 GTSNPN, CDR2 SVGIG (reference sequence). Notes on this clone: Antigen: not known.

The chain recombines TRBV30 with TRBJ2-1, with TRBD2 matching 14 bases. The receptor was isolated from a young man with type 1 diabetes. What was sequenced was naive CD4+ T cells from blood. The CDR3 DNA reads TGTGCCTGGACGAGTGGGACTAGCGGGAGTGTTGAGCAGTTCTTC. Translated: CAWTSGTSGSVEQFF.